This T cell receptor (beta chain) was documented in a study of siplizumab effects on memory and regulatory T cells (dated by TCRdb to about 2019). Study-wide context: The study examined how the anti-CD2 antibody siplizumab affects alloreactive T-cell subsets in allogeneic mixed lymphocyte reactions built from human PBMCs. General study outcomes and caveats: A naive or memory phenotype could not be assigned to roughly 75-97% of proliferating CD4+ or CD8+ clones. Whether proliferating Tregs from siplizumab cultures actually had suppressive function was not functionally confirmed. Among mappable alloreactive CD4+ clones, the Treg-derived fraction averaged around 69% with siplizumab versus roughly 29% in control reactions. Unstimulated naive T cells appeared more diverse than memory T cells, and naive cells seemed to contribute substantially to the alloresponse. Sequences below about 10^-5 frequency were poorly captured, so only a minor fraction of alloreactive clones could be mapped to unstimulated subsets. The cumulative frequency of alloreactive sequences traceable to unstimulated CD4+ memory T cells was significantly reduced by siplizumab.

Library method: the immunoSEQ multiplex PCR assay. About 10^5 TCR templates per sample were assayed by the deep sequencing platform. Genomic DNA extracted from sorted T cells was used for TCRbeta CDR3 sequencing. Concerning the study's data processing: The R programming language was used for clonal analysis of TCRbeta CDR3 data. Unstimulated samples were compared with post-reaction CFSE-low samples to define alloreactive CD4+ and CD8+ clones. By matching sequences to the repertoires of sorted unstimulated Treg and non-Treg cells, each alloreactive CD4+ clone was assigned a regulatory or non-regulatory origin. TCRdb holds this immuneACCESS table with in-frame rearrangements only. Some clones are missing; in checked studies, unresolved V genes explain under half, and the rest has no known cause. From that table come the V and J calls and clone size; the DNA was used to work out D and trimming. Here the sample has some 97,000 clones; approximately 91% occur a single time. In total, the top ten clones hold just over 2.5% of the sample.

Sorted unstimulated T cells and proliferating T cells recovered from mixed lymphocyte reactions underwent TCRbeta CDR3 sequencing. Fresh whole blood from around eleven HLA-typed healthy donors served as the source for isolating PBMCs. Remarks on this clone: The antigen it binds to is not known. Base qualities are not provided; no much larger clone lies one nucleotide away.

The source material was CD4+ T cells sorted from blood. The receptor comes from a human donor in good health. Some clones in this sample may be carry-over from other donors' samples.

CDR3 reads: CASSQDGAGTGLGNEQFF. The DNA is TGTGCCAGCAGCCAAGATGGGGCAGGGACCGGGCTGGGCAATGAGCAGTTCTTC. This chain is built from TRBV14 and TRBJ2-1; the D gene is perhaps TRBD1 or TRBD2, as each covers 5 bases. The germline V gene provides CDR1 SGHDN and CDR2 FVKESK. Reading from cysteine to phenylalanine, the CDR3 counts 18 amino acids. The retained sequence is limited to the CDR3, 54 bases, with the frame set at the first base. Relative to germline, V is 0 bases shorter and J is 6 bases shorter, with 21 bases between their ends.